The next 22 T cell receptor beta chains were all read from a single sample in a study of graft-versus-host responses after intestinal transplantation. Assay used: immunoSEQ multiplex PCR; TCRdb lists only in-frame clones, some missing. The sample records about 66,000 clones, roughly 87% being singletons. No antigen has been assigned to these receptors. The starting material was unstimulated CD8+ T cells sorted from spleen or lymph node cells, obtained before intestinal transplant. These receptors were collected from a human donor who received an intestinal transplant.

V is TRBV6-5 and J is TRBJ2-1; 9 bases align to TRBD2. The germline gives CDR1 MNHEY, CDR2 SVGAGI. The CDR3 runs 15 residues. V was pared by 2 bases and J by 1 base, with 0 bases of the junction left unmatched. The CDR3 sequence: CASSYAGGSYNEQFF. Here the CDR3 DNA reads TGTGCCAGCAGTTACGCGGGGGGGTCCTACAATGAGCAGTTCTTC.

This chain joins TRBV19 and TRBJ1-5; 8 bases are a match to TRBD1. Germline-derived CDR1 and CDR2 are LNHDA and SQIVND (reference sequence). CDR3 size: 14 residues. V shed 10 bases, J shed 4 bases, and the junction held 9 bases outside the gene matches. The CDR3 nucleotides read TGTGCCACGACGGGACAGGCTGTGAATCAGCCCCAGCATTTT. This translates into CATTGQAVNQPQHF.

The rearrangement uses TRBV6-5 and TRBJ1-1; 9 bases map to TRBD1. The CDR3 sequence is 15 residues long. Germline-derived CDR1 and CDR2 are MNHEY and SVGAGI. V shed 4 bases and J 6 bases; nucleotides not matched to a gene: 9. The CDR3 DNA sequence: TGTGCCAGCAGTTCCCAATCGACAGGGGGACCTGAAGCTTTCTTT. As protein: CASSSQSTGGPEAFF.

For the CDR3, the DNA is TGTGCCAGCACTGAGTGGGGGGCCGGGGAGCTGTTTTTT. Translating gives CASTEWGAGELFF. The rearrangement uses TRBV6-5 and TRBJ2-2; TRBD2 might be the D (6 bases). Germline loops: CDR1 MNHEY, CDR2 SVGAGI. The CDR3 is made up of 13 amino acids. Trimming shortened V by 7 bases and J by 6 bases, and 12 bases separated the two germline ends.

Details on this clone: The same CDR3 arises from other DNA sequences in this sample as well. This chain connects TRBV2 to TRBJ1-1; D remains unclear. Germline V CDR1 and CDR2: SNHLY, FYNNEI. This CDR3 region has 16 residues. V shed 1 base and J shed 0 bases, with 12 bases lying between them. This chain's CDR3 is CASSEGFSGLNTEAFF. CDR3 bases: TGTGCCAGCAGTGAAGGGTTTTCGGGGTTGAACACTGAAGCTTTCTTT.

With regard to this clone: Other DNA sequences in the sample encode the same CDR3. The gene calls are TRBV10-2 and TRBJ1-1, with TRBD1 identical over 8 bases. The trim removed 2 bases at V and 5 bases at J, leaving 13 bases unmatched. CDR3 length: 17 amino acids. Looked up from germline, CDR1 is WSHSY and CDR2 is SAAADI. CDR3 sequence reads: CASSEGWMDRVRTEAFF. The CDR3 DNA reads as TGCGCCAGCAGTGAGGGCTGGATGGACAGGGTCCGGACTGAAGCTTTCTTT.

J is TRBJ2-3 and V is TRBV12-5; D gene unclear. The CDR3 spans 15 residues. V was shortened by 1 base and J by 6 bases, with 14 bases between the two germline ends. Germline V CDR1 and CDR2: LGHNT, FRNRAP. In DNA, the CDR3 is TGTGCTAGTGGTTTGGCCTACCCACCCCCGGATACGCAGTATTTT. Protein product: CASGLAYPPPDTQYF.

The chain carries TRBV27 and TRBJ2-1; D ambiguous. Germline CDR1 reads MNHEY; CDR2 reads SMNVEV (reference sequence). V lost 5 bases to trimming and J lost 4 bases, with 9 bases between them. CDR3 length: 13 amino acids. The CDR3 protein is CASSPDIYNEQFF. CDR3 DNA sequence: TGTGCCAGCAGTCCCGACATATACAATGAGCAGTTCTTC.

J is TRBJ1-2 and V is TRBV2, with a possible D match to TRBD1 (5 bases). The germline V gene has CDR1 SNHLY and CDR2 FYNNEI. The CDR3 consists of 10 residues. Trimming took off 8 bases at V and 8 bases at J, with 9 bases between the two ends. The CDR3 loop is CASGRGGYTF. DNA of the CDR3: TGTGCCAGCGGGCGGGGGGGCTACACCTTC.

The V gene is TRBV2, the J gene TRBJ2-5; the match to TRBD1 covers 7 bases. The CDR3 has 15 residues. Per germline, CDR1 SNHLY and CDR2 FYNNEI. V dropped 6 bases and J dropped 1; count of bases not matched to a gene: 8. The CDR3 reads CASSDNRDSQETQYF. The CDR3 nucleotides are TGTGCCAGCAGCGACAACCGGGACAGCCAAGAGACCCAGTACTTC.

The gene calls are TRBV7-6 and TRBJ2-3; 16 nucleotides agree with TRBD2. The germline V gene encodes CDR1 SGHVS and CDR2 FNYEAQ. CDR3 size: 16 residues. The trim removed 5 bases at V and 5 bases at J, leaving 4 bases unmatched. CDR3 in DNA: TGTGCCAGCAGCGGGACTAGCGGGGGGGCCTTAGATACGCAGTATTTT. Amino acid sequence: CASSGTSGGALDTQYF.

This clone was seen only a few times. This chain joins TRBV6-5 and TRBJ1-5; D unresolved. Germline V CDR1 and CDR2: MNHEY, SVGAGI. CDR3 length: 14 residues. The V end lost 6 bases, the J end lost 4 bases, and 13 bases lay between the germline ends. The CDR3 reads CASSSRQTNQPQHF. DNA of the CDR3: TGTGCCAGCAGCTCCAGACAAACTAATCAGCCCCAGCATTTT.

The chain links TRBV7-9 to TRBJ1-2, with a possible D match to TRBD1 (6 bases). The V end lost 5 bases, the J end lost 4 bases, and 20 bases lay between the germline ends. CDR1 and CDR2 from the germline V gene are SEHNR and FQNEAQ (reference sequence). The CDR3 is 16 residues long. The CDR3 loop reads CASSPTDSQNPYGYTF. The CDR3, as DNA: TGTGCCAGCAGCCCGACGGACAGTCAAAATCCCTATGGCTACACCTTC.

The rearrangement joins TRBV9 to TRBJ1-3; TRBD1 aligns across 8 bases. Germline CDR1 and CDR2: SGDLS and YYNGEE. The junction had 8 bases not matched to a gene; V was cut back by 3 bases and J by 0 bases. CDR3 length: 17 amino acids. The CDR3 DNA is TGTGCCAGCAGCGAAACGGGACAGGCGAACTCTGGAAACACCATATATTTT. Translating gives CASSETGQANSGNTIYF.

The chain joins TRBV13 to TRBJ1-4; D is perhaps TRBD1 (6 bases). Germline V gene data show CDR1 as PRHDT and CDR2 as FYEKMQ (reference sequence). CDR3 length equals 14 residues. Trimming took off 7 bases at V and 8 bases at J, with 17 bases between the two ends. DNA for the CDR3: TGTGCCAGCAAACTACAACTCAGGGGCGAAAAACTGTTTTTT. Amino acid sequence: CASKLQLRGEKLFF.

The genes are TRBV2 and TRBJ1-2; D may be TRBD1 (5 bases). The CDR3 runs 13 residues. The V end was cut by 10 bases, the J end by 5 bases, with 17 bases between. The V gene's germline CDR1 is SNHLY and CDR2 FYNNEI. CDR3 amino acids: CATQRGEEYGYTF. DNA of the CDR3: TGTGCCACCCAACGGGGGGAAGAGTATGGCTACACCTTC.

The chain carries TRBV19 and TRBJ1-1; tentative D call: TRBD1 (5 bases). From germline, CDR1 is LNHDA and CDR2 SQIVND (reference sequence). The CDR3 extends over 11 amino acids. V lost 10 bases and J lost 8, with 14 bases in between. This CDR3 is CATKEGREAFF. DNA for the CDR3: TGTGCCACCAAAGAGGGGAGGGAAGCTTTCTTT.

This chain joins TRBV5-3 and TRBJ2-3; 15 nucleotides agree with TRBD2. TRBV5-3 is noted as an ORF with a role that remains uncertain. CDR3 length: 16 residues. Trimming took 4 bases from V and 6 from J; bases not matched to a gene: 6. DNA of the CDR3: TGTGCCAGAAGCGTACGAGGACTAGCGGGGGGGGATACGCAGTATTTT. This codes for CARSVRGLAGGDTQYF.

This clone was picked up a small number of times. The sample has other DNA sequences that encode this CDR3 too. This rearrangement joins TRBV4-1 to TRBJ1-5; TRBD1 matches 10 bases. The CDR3 is 15 residues long. Trimming removed 1 base from V and 4 bases from J; junction bases left unmatched: 1. Germline loops: CDR1 MGHRA, CDR2 YSYEKL. CDR3 coding DNA: TGCGCCAGCAGCCAAGGACAGGGGGCGAATCAGCCCCAGCATTTT. Its protein is CASSQGQGANQPQHF.

This clone was seen once. The chain employs TRBV29-1 and TRBJ2-2; 7 nucleotides align to TRBD2. V was clipped by 6 bases and J by 1 base; unmatched bases: 5. CDR1 and CDR2 (germline): SQVTM, ANQGSEA. This CDR3 comprises 14 residues. CDR3 protein: CSVGGALNTGELFF. DNA for the CDR3: TGCAGCGTGGGAGGGGCTCTGAACACCGGGGAGCTGTTTTTT.

The V gene is TRBV7-9, the J gene TRBJ2-5; a possible D gene is TRBD1 (5 bases). Deletions cut 3 bases from V and 1 base from J, with 6 bases between. CDR3 length: 13 amino acids. Germline V gene sequence: CDR1 SEHNR, CDR2 FQNEAQ (reference sequence). The CDR3 region has the DNA TGTGCCAGCAGCTTGGGGCGCCAAGAGACCCAGTACTTC. It specifies CASSLGRQETQYF.

DNA for the CDR3: TGCGCCAGCAGCTTGCGGCGGGGGCGCGAGGGCTATGGCTACACCTTC. Its protein product is CASSLRRGREGYGYTF. V and J are TRBV5-1 and TRBJ1-2; TRBD1 might be the D (6 bases). The CDR3 covers 16 residues. V lost 1 base to trimming and J lost 4 bases, with 17 bases between them. Germline loops: CDR1 SGHRS, CDR2 YFSETQ.